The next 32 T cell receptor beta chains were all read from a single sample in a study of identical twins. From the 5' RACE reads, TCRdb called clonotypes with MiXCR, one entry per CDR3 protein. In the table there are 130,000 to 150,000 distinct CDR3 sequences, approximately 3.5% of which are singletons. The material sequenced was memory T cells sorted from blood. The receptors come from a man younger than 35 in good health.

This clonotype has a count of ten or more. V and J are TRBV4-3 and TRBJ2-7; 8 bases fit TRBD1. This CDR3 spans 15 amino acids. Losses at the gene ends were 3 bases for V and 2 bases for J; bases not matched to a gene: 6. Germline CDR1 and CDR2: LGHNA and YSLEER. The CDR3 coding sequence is TGCGCCAGCAGCCAGACCGGGACAGGCCCCTACGAGCAGTACTTC. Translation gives CASSQTGTGPYEQYF.

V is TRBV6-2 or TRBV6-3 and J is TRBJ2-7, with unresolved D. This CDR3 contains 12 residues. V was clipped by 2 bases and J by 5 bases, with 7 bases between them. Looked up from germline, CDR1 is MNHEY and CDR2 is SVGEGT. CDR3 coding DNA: TGTGCCAGCAGTTACCCACCCCACGAGCAGTACTTC. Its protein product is CASSYPPHEQYF.

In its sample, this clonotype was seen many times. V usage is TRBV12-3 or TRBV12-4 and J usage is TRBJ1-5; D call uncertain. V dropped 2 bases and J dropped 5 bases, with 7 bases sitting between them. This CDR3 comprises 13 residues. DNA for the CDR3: TGTGCCAGCAGTTTACGGACTTATCAGCCCCAGCATTTT. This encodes CASSLRTYQPQHF.

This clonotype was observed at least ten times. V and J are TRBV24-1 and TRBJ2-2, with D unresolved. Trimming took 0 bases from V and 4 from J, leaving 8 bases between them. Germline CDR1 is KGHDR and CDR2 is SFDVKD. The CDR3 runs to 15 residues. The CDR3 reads CATSDLFQVTGELFF. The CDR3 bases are TGTGCCACCAGTGATTTGTTTCAAGTCACCGGGGAGCTGTTTTTT.

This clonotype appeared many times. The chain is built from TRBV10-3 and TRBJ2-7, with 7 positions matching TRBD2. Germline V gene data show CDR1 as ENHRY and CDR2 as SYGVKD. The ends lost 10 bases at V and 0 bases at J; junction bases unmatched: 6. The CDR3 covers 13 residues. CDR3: CATTSVSSYEQYF. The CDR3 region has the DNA TGTGCCACCACTAGCGTTAGCTCCTACGAGCAGTACTTC.

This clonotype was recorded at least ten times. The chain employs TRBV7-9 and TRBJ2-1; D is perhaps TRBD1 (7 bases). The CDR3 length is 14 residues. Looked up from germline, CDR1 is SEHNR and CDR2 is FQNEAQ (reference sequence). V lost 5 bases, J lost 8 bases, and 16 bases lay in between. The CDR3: CASSPRGESYEQFF. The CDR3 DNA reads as TGTGCCAGCAGCCCCAGGGGGGAGAGTTATGAGCAGTTCTTC.

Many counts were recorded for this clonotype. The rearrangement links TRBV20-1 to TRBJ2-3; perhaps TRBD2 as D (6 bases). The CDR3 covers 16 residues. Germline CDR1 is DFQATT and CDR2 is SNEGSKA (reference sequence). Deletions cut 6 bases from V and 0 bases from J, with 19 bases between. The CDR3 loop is CSANRGGGGSTDTQYF. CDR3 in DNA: TGCAGTGCCAACCGGGGCGGCGGAGGGAGCACAGATACGCAGTATTTT.

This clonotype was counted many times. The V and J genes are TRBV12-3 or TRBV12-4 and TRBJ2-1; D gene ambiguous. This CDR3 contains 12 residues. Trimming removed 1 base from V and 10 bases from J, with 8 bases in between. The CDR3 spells CASSLGTTEQFF. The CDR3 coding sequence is TGTGCCAGCAGTTTAGGTACTACCGAGCAGTTCTTC.

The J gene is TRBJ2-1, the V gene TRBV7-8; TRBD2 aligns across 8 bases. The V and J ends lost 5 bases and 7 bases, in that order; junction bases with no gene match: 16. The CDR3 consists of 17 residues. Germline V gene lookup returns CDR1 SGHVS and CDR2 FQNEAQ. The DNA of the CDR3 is TGTGCCAGCAGCCAAAGCCCATACGGGAGGGCCGGGAATGAGCAGTTCTTC. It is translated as CASSQSPYGRAGNEQFF.

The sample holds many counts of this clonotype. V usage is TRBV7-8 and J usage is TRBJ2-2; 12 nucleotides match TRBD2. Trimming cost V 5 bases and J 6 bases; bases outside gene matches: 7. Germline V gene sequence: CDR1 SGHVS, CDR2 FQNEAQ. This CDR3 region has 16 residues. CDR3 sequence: CASSPTSGGRAGELFF. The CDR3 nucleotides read TGTGCCAGCAGCCCGACTAGCGGGGGACGGGCCGGGGAGCTGTTTTTT.

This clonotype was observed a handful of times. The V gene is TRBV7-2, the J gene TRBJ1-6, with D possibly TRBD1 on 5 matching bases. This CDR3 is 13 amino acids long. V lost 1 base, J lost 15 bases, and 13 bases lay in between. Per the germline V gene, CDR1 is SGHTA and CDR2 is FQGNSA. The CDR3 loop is CASSLEGYRFLHF. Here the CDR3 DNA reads TGTGCCAGCAGCTTAGAGGGGTATCGTTTCCTCCACTTT.

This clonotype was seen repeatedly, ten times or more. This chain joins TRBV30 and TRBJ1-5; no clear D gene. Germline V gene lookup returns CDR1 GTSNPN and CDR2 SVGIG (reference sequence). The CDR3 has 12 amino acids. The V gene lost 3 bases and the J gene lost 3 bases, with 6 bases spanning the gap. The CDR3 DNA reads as TGTGCCTGGAGCCTCGCCAATCAGCCCCAGCATTTT. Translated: CAWSLANQPQHF.

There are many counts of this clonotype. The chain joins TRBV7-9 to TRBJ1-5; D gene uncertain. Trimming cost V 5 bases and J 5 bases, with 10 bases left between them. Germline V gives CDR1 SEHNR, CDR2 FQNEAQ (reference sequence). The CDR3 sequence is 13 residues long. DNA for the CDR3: TGTGCCAGCAGCGCTCGCCCGGATCAGCCCCAGCATTTT. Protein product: CASSARPDQPQHF.

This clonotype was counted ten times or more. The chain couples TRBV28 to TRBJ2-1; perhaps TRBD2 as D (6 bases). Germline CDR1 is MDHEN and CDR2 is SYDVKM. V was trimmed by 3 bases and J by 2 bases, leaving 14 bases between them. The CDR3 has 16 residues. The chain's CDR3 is CASSFSPSVTYNEQFF. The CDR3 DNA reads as TGTGCCAGCAGTTTTTCCCCTAGCGTAACCTACAATGAGCAGTTCTTC.

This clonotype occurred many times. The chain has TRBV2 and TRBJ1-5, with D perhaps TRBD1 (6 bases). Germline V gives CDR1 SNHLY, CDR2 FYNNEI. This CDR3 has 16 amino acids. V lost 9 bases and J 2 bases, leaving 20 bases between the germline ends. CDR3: CASLLEQGMGNQPQHF. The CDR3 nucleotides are TGTGCCAGTCTCCTTGAACAGGGAATGGGCAATCAGCCCCAGCATTTT.

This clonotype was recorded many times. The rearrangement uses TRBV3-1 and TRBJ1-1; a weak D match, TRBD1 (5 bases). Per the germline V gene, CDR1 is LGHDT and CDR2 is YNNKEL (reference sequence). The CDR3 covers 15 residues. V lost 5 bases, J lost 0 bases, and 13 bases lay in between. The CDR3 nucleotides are TGTGCCAGCAGCGCGAGCAGGGTCGTGAACACTGAAGCTTTCTTT. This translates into CASSASRVVNTEAFF.

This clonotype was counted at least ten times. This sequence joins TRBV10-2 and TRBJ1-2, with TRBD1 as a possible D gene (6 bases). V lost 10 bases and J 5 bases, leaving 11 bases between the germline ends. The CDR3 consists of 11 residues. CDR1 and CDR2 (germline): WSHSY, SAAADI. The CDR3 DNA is TGCGCCACCCAGGGGATGTATGGCTACACCTTC. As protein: CATQGMYGYTF.

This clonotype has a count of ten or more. The CDR3 DNA follows: TGCGCCAGCAGCTTGGCCGGCGGGGCTAGCTCCTACGAGCAGTACGTC. Translation: CASSLAGGASSYEQYV. The chain combines TRBV5-1 with TRBJ2-7, with D tentatively TRBD2 (6 bases). Trimming pared 0 bases from V and 0 bases from J, leaving 13 bases between. This CDR3 has 16 amino acids. From germline, CDR1 is SGHRS and CDR2 YFSETQ.

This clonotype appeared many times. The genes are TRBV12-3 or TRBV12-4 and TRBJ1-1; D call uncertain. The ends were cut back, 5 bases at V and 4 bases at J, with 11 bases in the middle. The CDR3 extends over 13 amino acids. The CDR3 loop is CASSLLQITEAFF. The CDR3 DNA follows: TGTGCCAGCAGTCTACTACAGATCACTGAAGCTTTCTTT.

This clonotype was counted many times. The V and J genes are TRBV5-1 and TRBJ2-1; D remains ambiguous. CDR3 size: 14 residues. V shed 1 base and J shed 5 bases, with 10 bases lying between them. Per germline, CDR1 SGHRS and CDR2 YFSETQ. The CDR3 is CASSLSQIDNEQFF. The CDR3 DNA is TGCGCCAGCAGCTTGAGTCAGATAGACAATGAGCAGTTCTTC.

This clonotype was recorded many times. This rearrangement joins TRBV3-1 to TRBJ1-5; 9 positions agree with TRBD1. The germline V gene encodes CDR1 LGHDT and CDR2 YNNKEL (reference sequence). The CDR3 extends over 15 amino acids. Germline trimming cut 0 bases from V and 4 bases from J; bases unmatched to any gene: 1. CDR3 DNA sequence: TGTGCCAGCAGCCAAGACGGGACAGGGAATCAGCCCCAGCATTTT. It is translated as CASSQDGTGNQPQHF.

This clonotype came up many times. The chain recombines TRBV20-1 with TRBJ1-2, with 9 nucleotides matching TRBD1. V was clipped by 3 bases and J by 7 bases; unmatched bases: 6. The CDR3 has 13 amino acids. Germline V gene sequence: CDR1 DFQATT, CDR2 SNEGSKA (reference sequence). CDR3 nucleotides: TGCAGTGCTAGGACAACAGGGGGCTCTGGCTACACCTTC. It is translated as CSARTTGGSGYTF.

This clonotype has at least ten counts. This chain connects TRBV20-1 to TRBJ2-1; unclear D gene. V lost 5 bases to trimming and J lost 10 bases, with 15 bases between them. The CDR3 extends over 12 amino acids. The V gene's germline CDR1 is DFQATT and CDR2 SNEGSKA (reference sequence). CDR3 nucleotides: TGCAGTGCTCCAAACCTCGGAACCGAGCAGTTCTTC. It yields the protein CSAPNLGTEQFF.

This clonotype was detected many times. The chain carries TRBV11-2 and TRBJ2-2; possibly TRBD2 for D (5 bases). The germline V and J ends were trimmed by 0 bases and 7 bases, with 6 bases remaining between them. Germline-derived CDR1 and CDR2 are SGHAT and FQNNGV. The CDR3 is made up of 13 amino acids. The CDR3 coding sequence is TGTGCCAGCAGCTTAGATCGGGGCGGGGAGCTGTTTTTT. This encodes CASSLDRGGELFF.

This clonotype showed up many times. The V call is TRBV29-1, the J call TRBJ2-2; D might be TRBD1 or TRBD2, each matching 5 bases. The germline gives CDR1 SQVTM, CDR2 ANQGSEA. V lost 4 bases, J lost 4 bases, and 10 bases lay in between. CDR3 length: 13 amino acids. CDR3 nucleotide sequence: TGCAGCGTTGCGAGGGGACCCACCGGGGAGCTGTTTTTT. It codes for CSVARGPTGELFF.

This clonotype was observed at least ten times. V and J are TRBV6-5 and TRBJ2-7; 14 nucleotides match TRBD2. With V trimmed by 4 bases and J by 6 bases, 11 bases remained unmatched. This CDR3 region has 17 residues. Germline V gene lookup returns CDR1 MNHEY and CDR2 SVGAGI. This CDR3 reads CASSFSRTSGRPCEQYV. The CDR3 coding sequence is TGTGCCAGCAGTTTCTCGAGGACTAGCGGGAGGCCATGCGAGCAGTACGTC.

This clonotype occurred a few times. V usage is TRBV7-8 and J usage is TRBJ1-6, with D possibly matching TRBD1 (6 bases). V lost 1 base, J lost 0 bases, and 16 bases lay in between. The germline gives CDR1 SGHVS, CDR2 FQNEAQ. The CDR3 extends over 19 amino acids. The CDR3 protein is CASSLGIVRGSSYNSPLHF. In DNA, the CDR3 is TGTGCCAGCAGCTTAGGAATTGTCAGGGGAAGCTCCTATAATTCACCCCTCCACTTT. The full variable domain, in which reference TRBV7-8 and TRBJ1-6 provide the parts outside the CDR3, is GAGVSQSPRYKVAKRGQDVALRCDPISGHVSLFWYQQALGQGPEFLTYFQNEAQLDKSGLPSDRFFAERPEGSVSTLKIQRTQQEDSAVYLCASSLGIVRGSSYNSPLHFGNGTRLTVT.

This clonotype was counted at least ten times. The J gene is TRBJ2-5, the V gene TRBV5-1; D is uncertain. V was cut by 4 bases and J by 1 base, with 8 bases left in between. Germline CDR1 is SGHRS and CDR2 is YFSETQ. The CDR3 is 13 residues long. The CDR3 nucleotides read TGCGCCAGCAGCCAACAGCTCCAAGAGACCCAGTACTTC. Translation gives CASSQQLQETQYF.

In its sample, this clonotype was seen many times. CDR3 in DNA: TGTGCCACCTCTTCGGGCTCCTACGAGCAGTACGTC. Translating gives CATSSGSYEQYV. The chain couples TRBV10-3 to TRBJ2-7; no definite D call. Germline loops: CDR1 ENHRY, CDR2 SYGVKD. The CDR3 has 12 residues. V was cut by 10 bases and J by 0 bases, with 10 bases left in between.

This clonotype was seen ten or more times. The CDR3 DNA sequence: TGTGCCACCCAGACAGCCCTGAACTCCTACAATGAGCAGTTCTTC. The encoded protein is CATQTALNSYNEQFF. The chain employs TRBV27 and TRBJ2-1; TRBD1 might be the D (5 bases). The germline CDR1 and CDR2 sequences are MNHEY and SMNVEV (reference sequence). CDR3 length: 15 amino acids. V lost 10 bases, J lost 0 bases, and 16 bases lay in between.

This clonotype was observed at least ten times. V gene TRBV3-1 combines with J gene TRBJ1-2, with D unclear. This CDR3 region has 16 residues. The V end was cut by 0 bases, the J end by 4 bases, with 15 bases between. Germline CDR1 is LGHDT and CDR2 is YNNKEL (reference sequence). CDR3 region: CASSQEWSFPFYGYTF. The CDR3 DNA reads TGTGCCAGCAGCCAAGAATGGAGTTTCCCATTCTATGGCTACACCTTC.

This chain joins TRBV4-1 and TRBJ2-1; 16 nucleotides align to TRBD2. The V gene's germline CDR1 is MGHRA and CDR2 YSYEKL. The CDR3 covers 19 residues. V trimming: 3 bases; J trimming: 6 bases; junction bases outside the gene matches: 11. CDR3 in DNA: TGCGCCAGCAGCCATCCAGGGACTAGCGGGAGGGGTAAGGGCAATGAGCAGTTCTTC. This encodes CASSHPGTSGRGKGNEQFF.